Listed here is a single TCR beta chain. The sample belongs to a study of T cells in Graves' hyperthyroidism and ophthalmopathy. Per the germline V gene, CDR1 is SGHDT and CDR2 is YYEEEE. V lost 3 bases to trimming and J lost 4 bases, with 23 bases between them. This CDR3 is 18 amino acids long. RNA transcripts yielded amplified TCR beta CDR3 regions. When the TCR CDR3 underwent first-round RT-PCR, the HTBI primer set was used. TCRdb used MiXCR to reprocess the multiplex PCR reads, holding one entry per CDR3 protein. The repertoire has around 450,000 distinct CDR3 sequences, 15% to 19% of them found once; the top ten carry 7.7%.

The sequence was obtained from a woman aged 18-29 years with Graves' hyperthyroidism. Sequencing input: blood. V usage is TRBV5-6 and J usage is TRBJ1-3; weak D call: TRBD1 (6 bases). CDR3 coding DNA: TGTGCCAGCAGCTCGGCGGGCTTCCGGACAGCGGACGGAAACACCATATATTTT. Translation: CASSSAGFRTADGNTIYF.